The T cell receptor beta chain under discussion was sequenced for a study of molecular identifiers for immune sequencing clone quantification. Every naive CD8 library was made from between about 17,000 and 1,100,000 sorted cells with 10%, 30% or 50% RNA. Germline V CDR1 and CDR2: SGHVS, FNYEAQ. The CDR3 extends over 20 amino acids. Trimming stripped 1 base from V and 0 bases from J, with 21 bases between. Points from the study as a whole: Over 97% of CMV-specific effector molecules, but under 1% of naive ones, were in clones above 20 copies. Jurkat TCR RNA spiked in from one cell could reportedly be detected among about 1.1 million naive cells.

Bulk TCR libraries used previously described methods and listed TCR primers. TCRdb ran MiXCR on the PCR reads and lists one entry per CDR3 protein. The sample carries roughly 90,000 distinct CDR3 sequences, roughly 25% recorded once. Notes on this clonotype: No antigen is known for it.

Material for sequencing was naive CD8+ T cells from blood, with Jurkat cell RNA spiked in. Indicated subset: FACS-sorted CD8+CD4-CCR7+CD45RA+ naive T cells. This sequence was found in a human donor in good health. Some libraries in this study had Jurkat cell RNA spiked in. This chain connects TRBV7-6 to TRBJ2-2, with a tentative D call TRBD2 (6 bases). CDR3 bases: TGTGCCAGCAGCTTAGAATTCGGGCTAGCGTCCCTCTCGAACACCGGGGAGCTGTTTTTT. Translating it yields CASSLEFGLASLSNTGELFF.